The source of this T cell receptor beta chain is a study of tumor-infiltrating lymphocytes in primary liver carcinoma. Taking about 18-32 mg of unsorted bulk tissue, the authors co-extracted RNA and DNA. Ten or more counts support this clonotype. Trimming stripped 5 bases from V and 0 bases from J, with 12 bases between. The CDR3 runs 15 residues. Germline-derived CDR1 and CDR2 are SGHVS and FQNEAQ. A primer in the constant region served to generate TCR beta cDNA from roughly 450 ng of total RNA. Nested multiplex PCR, run for three rounds with slightly modified ARM-PCR, yielded TCR beta libraries. Running around 9 cycles apiece, the first two PCR rounds relied on TRBV1-TRBV30 forward primers together with a C-beta reverse primer. TCRdb passed the multiplex PCR reads through MiXCR, listing each CDR3 protein once. The sample includes more than 40,000 distinct CDR3 sequences, about two thirds of them seen just once.

This receptor was taken from a man aged 35 to 55 with primary liver carcinoma and hepatitis B virus infection. Sequenced input: liver tumor tissue from sampling region 5. Subset specified: tumor region T5, tumor centre. The chain links TRBV7-8 to TRBJ2-3; D is perhaps TRBD1 (5 bases). The CDR3 DNA follows: TGTGCCAGCAGCCCGACAGTCCAAAGCACAGATACGCAGTATTTT. Translated, it gives CASSPTVQSTDTQYF.